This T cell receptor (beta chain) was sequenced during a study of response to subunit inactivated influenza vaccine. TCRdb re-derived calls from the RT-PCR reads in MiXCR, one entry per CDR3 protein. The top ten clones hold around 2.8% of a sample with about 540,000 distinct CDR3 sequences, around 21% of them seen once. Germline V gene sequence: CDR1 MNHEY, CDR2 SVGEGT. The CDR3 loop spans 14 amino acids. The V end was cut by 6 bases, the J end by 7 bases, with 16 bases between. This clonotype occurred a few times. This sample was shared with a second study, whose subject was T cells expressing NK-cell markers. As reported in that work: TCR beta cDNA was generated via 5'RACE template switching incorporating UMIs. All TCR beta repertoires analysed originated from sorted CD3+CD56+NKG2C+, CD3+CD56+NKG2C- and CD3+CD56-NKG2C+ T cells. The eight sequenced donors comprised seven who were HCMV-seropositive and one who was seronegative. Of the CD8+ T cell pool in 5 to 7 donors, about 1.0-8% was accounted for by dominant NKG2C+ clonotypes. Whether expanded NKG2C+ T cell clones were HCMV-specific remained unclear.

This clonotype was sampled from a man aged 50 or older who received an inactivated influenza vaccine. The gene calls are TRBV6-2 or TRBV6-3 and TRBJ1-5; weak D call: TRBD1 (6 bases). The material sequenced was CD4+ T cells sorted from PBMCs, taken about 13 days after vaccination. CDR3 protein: CASRPRGGKQPQHF. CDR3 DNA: TGTGCCAGCAGACCTAGGGGGGGGAAACAGCCCCAGCATTTT.